This T cell receptor beta chain was obtained from a study of cytomegalovirus exposure and HLA in healthy donors. Study-wide findings and caveats: Immune exposure information comprised only CMV serostatus.

This PCR relied on a set of 60 Vbeta primers and 13 Jbeta primers. TCRdb's copy holds only in-frame clones and misses some; the assay was immunoSEQ multiplex PCR. The table records 95,000 to 150,000 clones, 70% to 80% of them present only once. Regarding this clone: Its antigen is currently unknown.

Sequenced material: PBMCs. This TCR was sampled from a man aged 45-65 years in good health and CMV-seronegative.

The CDR3 nucleotides are TGTGCCAGCTCAAGGGACTTGGCAGATACGCAGTATTTT. Residues: CASSRDLADTQYF. The V gene is TRBV27, the J gene TRBJ2-3; TRBD2 is a possible D gene (6 bases). The CDR3 spans 13 residues. CDR1 MNHEY and CDR2 SMNVEV come from the germline V gene (reference sequence). Trimming stripped 8 bases from V and 4 bases from J, with 13 bases between.